This T cell receptor beta chain originates from a study of blood T cell repertoires in COVID-19. Sequencing used immunoSEQ multiplex PCR; TCRdb keeps in-frame clones, though not all of them. The sample holds roughly 250,000 clones; around 83% are singletons and the top ten take around 0.98%. Germline CDR1 is SEHNR and CDR2 is FQNEAQ (reference sequence). Trimming cost V 1 base and J 4 bases, with 13 bases left between them. The CDR3 length is 15 residues. The V gene is TRBV7-9, the J gene TRBJ1-2; D unresolved. Sequenced: peripheral blood. The sequence derives from a man aged 35-49 years with acute or convalescent COVID-19. The CDR3 is CASSLETSGSYGYTF. CDR3 nucleotide sequence: TGTGCCAGCAGCTTAGAGACGTCGGGTAGCTATGGCTACACCTTC.